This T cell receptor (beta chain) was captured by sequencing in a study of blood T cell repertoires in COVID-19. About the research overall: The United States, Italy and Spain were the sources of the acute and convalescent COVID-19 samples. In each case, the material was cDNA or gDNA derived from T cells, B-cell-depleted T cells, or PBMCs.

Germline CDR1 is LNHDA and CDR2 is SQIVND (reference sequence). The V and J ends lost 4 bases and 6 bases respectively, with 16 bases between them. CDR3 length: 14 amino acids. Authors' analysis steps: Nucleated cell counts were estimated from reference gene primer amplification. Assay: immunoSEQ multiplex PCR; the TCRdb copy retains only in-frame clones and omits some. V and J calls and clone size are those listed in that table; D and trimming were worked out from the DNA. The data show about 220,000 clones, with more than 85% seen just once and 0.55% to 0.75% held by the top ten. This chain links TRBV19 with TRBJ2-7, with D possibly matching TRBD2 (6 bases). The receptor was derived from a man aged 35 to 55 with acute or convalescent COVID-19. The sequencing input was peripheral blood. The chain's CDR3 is CASSTPGEASEQYF. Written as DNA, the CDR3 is TGTGCCAGTAGTACCCCCGGGGAGGCTAGCGAGCAGTACTTC.